This T cell receptor (beta chain) appears in the sequencing data of a study of blood T cell repertoires in COVID-19. Study-wide background: PBMCs, B-cell-depleted T cells, or T cells provided the cDNA or gDNA that made up the material.

Under the authors' procedure: Researchers report that nucleated cell counts were estimated from reference gene primer amplification. TCRdb's table, derived via immunoSEQ multiplex PCR, lists solely in-frame clones and lacks some. V, J and clone size reflect that table, while D and trimming were determined from the DNA. Here the sample spans 120,000 to 150,000 clones, more than 75% being singletons. CDR1 is SGDLS, CDR2 YYNGEE, per germline. Deletions cut 1 base from V and 3 bases from J, with 10 bases between. The CDR3 has 14 residues. This clone was seen a few times. The TCR originated in a man aged 50 to 60 who had recovered from COVID-19. The rearrangement joins TRBV9 to TRBJ1-2; D ambiguous. The sequencing sample was made of peripheral blood. The CDR3 DNA reads TGTGCCAGCAGCGTAATAGTACTGGACTATGGCTACACCTTC. Translated: CASSVIVLDYGYTF. The variable domain in full, completed from reference TRBV9 and TRBJ1-2, reads DSGVTQTPKHLITATGQRVTLRCSPRSGDLSVYWYQQSLDQGLQFLIQYYNGEERAKGNILERFSAQQFPDLHSELNLSSLELGDSALYFCASSVIVLDYGYTFGSGTRLTVV.